The 6 T cell receptor beta chains given below trace back to one sample, sequenced in a study of cytomegalovirus exposure and HLA in healthy donors. In the PCR, 60 Vbeta and 13 Jbeta primers were used. Assay used: immunoSEQ multiplex PCR; TCRdb lists only in-frame clones, some missing. The sample carries under 200,000 clones, roughly 80% recorded once. Sequenced sample: PBMCs. The origin of the receptors is a man aged 50 to 60 in good health and CMV-seropositive.

The rearrangement uses TRBV7-2 and TRBJ2-5; possibly TRBD1 for D (6 bases). Matching the DNA end better, TRBJ2-7 makes the J call doubtful. CDR1 SGHTA and CDR2 FQGNSA come from the germline V gene. The CDR3 consists of 14 residues. The CDR3 DNA is TGTGCCAGCAGCTTCCAGGGGAGCTCCTACGAGCAGTACTTC. It is translated as CASSFQGSSYEQYF.

The rearrangement links TRBV9 to TRBJ2-1; TRBD1 might be the D (6 bases). CDR1 SGDLS and CDR2 YYNGEE come from the germline V gene. Between the trimmed V and J ends, which lost 3 bases and 14 bases, there was a span of 12 bases. The CDR3 length is 11 residues. CDR3: CASSDRAGKFF. The CDR3 coding sequence is TGTGCCAGCAGCGACAGGGCCGGGAAGTTCTTC.

The chain combines TRBV10-2 with TRBJ2-7, with TRBD1 identical over 9 bases. The CDR3 extends over 15 amino acids. The germline V gene has CDR1 WSHSY and CDR2 SAAADI. V was pared by 8 bases and J by 4 bases, with 12 bases of the junction left unmatched. The CDR3 DNA reads as TGCGCCAGCGATGAACCGGGACAGGGATATTACGAGCAGTACTTC. Translating it yields CASDEPGQGYYEQYF.

The J gene is TRBJ2-7, the V gene TRBV28, with no clear D. This CDR3 region has 14 residues. Germline CDR1 is MDHEN and CDR2 is SYDVKM. Trimming removed 4 bases from V and 0 bases from J, with 10 bases in between. The chain's CDR3 is CASSYSRSSYEQYF. The DNA of the CDR3 is TGTGCCAGCAGTTACAGCAGAAGCTCCTACGAGCAGTACTTC. Supplemented by reference TRBV28 and TRBJ2-7, the full variable domain reads DVKVTQSSRYLVKRTGEKVFLECVQDMDHENMFWYRQDPGLGLRLIYFSYDVKMKEKGDIPEGYSVSREKKERFSLILESASTNQTSMYLCASSYSRSSYEQYFGPGTRLTVT.

This chain links TRBV11-2 with TRBJ2-7; D may be TRBD2 (5 bases). The germline V and J ends were trimmed by 2 bases and 0 bases, with 8 bases remaining between them. Germline V gene lookup returns CDR1 SGHAT and CDR2 FQNNGV. This CDR3 region has 14 residues. The CDR3 reads CASSLNGNSYEQYF. The CDR3 region has the DNA TGTGCCAGCAGCTTAAACGGGAACTCCTACGAGCAGTACTTC.

The V call is TRBV27, the J call TRBJ2-2, with D uncertain. CDR3 length: 12 amino acids. Germline-derived CDR1 and CDR2 are MNHEY and SMNVEV (reference sequence). V was cut by 8 bases and J by 4 bases, with 8 bases left in between. In DNA form, the CDR3 reads TGTGCCAGCGGCCAACGCACCGGGGAGCTGTTTTTT. This codes for CASGQRTGELFF.